Sequencing of this TCR beta chain was carried out in a study of Tregs in tolerant kidney transplant recipients (dated by TCRdb to the late 2010s). For context, the study as a whole: Before combined kidney and bone marrow transplantation, this study identified donor-specific regulatory T cells using TCRbeta sequencing and then followed those same cells after transplant. Several methods of expanding Tregs specific for an allogeneic donor were compared by TCRbeta repertoire sequencing in 3 healthy controls. Study-level results and caveats: Expanding Tregs with activated donor B cells appeared to identify the most biologically relevant and donor-specific TCRbeta repertoire. Biological reproducibility was not directly addressed, though technical replication error appeared minimal. Because only a small number of patients were included, the study had limitations, and the results will need to be validated in larger populations as well as under other immunosuppression protocols.

Note on this clone: Its antigen is still unknown. Per-base quality was not reported, and no clone a single base away is much larger than it.

For TCRbeta CDR3 sequencing, genomic DNA was extracted from sorted cells using the QIAGEN DNeasy Blood and Tissue Kit. High-throughput TCRbeta CDR3 sequencing, including PCR amplification with bias correction and internal controls, was performed commercially through immunoSEQ. In the source study's methods: A unique productive TCRbeta sequence was defined by the CDR3 nucleotide sequence when primers matched, and otherwise by the CDR3 amino acid sequence together with the Vbeta and Jbeta genes. As a correction for sorting error, sequences shared between sorted populations at a frequency ratio of 2:1 or less were discarded, and the remaining shared sequences were assigned to the higher population. Sequences were defined as donor-reactive when expanded at least 5-fold in CFSE-low cells versus unstimulated cells and present at a frequency of at least 0.01% in CFSE-low cells. Repertoire divergence was quantified by Jensen-Shannon divergence calculated from the top 100 TCRbeta sequences ranked by frequency. For samples with multiple sequencing runs, sorting error was corrected in each run separately before the runs were combined. TCRdb retrieved this table from immuneACCESS and kept in-frame rearrangements only. Not all clones are present; in checked studies, unresolved V genes account for under half, and no reason is known for the remainder. V and J calls and clone size are as listed in that table; D and trimming were resolved from the DNA. The sample table lists about 59,000 clones, around four fifths of them with a count of one. The ten largest clones take up roughly 5% of the sample.

The CDR3 has 13 amino acids, counting the end cysteine and phenylalanine. Only the CDR3 region is kept as DNA, spanning 39 bases read in frame from base 1. V lost 2 bases and J lost 5 bases; the stretch between them is 10 bases long. Sequences KGHSH (CDR1) and LQKENI (CDR2) are obtained from the germline V gene. Unstimulated Tregs (CD4+CD25+CD127-), CD4+ non-Tregs (CD4+CD25-), CD4 and CD8 cells were FACS-sorted from thawed PBMCs. Blood from healthy controls was obtained either from healthy volunteers or as purchased buffy coats. Healthy control blood was processed by Ficoll density gradient to PBMCs and cryopreserved; patient PBMCs were collected before and after transplant.

The chain couples TRBV18 to TRBJ2-7; a confident D gene designation cannot be given. This clonotype originated in a human donor in good health. Sequences were obtained from CD4+ T cells from blood. The nucleotide sequence reads as follows: TGTGCCAGCTCACCAAGTATGGGCGACGAGCAGTACTTC. Translated, it gives CASSPSMGDEQYF.